This T cell receptor (beta chain) was found in a study of T-cell reconstitution after alpha-beta-depleted transplantation in children. Deletions cut 0 bases from V and 4 bases from J, with 28 bases between. The CDR3 totals 21 residues. Germline CDR1 and CDR2: SGHAT and FQNNGV. This clonotype was seen a few times. Preparation of the TCRbeta library used unique molecular identifiers. TCRdb analysed the PCR reads with MiXCR anew, one entry per CDR3 protein. The sample has fewer than 200,000 distinct CDR3 sequences, about 6.4% seen once. This TCR was recovered from a human donor who donated a stem cell graft to a child with Wiskott-Aldrich syndrome. The gene calls are TRBV11-2 and TRBJ1-5; no firm D call. The sample here was PBMCs from the stem cell graft donor, taken from the stem cell graft. The CDR3 protein is CASSLEALPGSIPPQNQPQHF. For the CDR3, the DNA is TGTGCCAGCAGCTTAGAGGCCCTCCCTGGATCGATCCCGCCCCAGAATCAGCCCCAGCATTTT.